The 32 T cell receptor beta chains listed next were all sequenced from one sample in a study of OX40 agonist ivuxolimab in advanced cancers. Assay: immunoSEQ multiplex PCR; the TCRdb copy retains only in-frame clones and omits some. The sample holds 70,000 or so clones, roughly 92% seen once. This sample comprised CD4+ or CD8+ T cells sorted from blood, obtained in a trial of the OX40 agonist ivuxolimab. The receptors stem from an adult with an advanced solid tumor such as melanoma, head and neck, liver or kidney cancer.

The chain carries TRBV7-6 and TRBJ2-7; D unresolved. The CDR3 consists of 16 residues. V shed 1 base and J shed 2 bases, with 15 bases lying between them. CDR1 is SGHVS and CDR2 is FNYEAQ in the germline V gene. CDR3 bases: TGTGCCAGCAGCTTAGTTGGCAGTTTGAGTCCCTACGAGCAGTACTTC. This codes for CASSLVGSLSPYEQYF.

The genes are TRBV16 and TRBJ2-1; TRBD2 agrees at 11 bases. The CDR3 has 17 amino acids. After removal of 2 bases from V and 6 bases from J, the junction contained 9 bases not matched to a gene. Germline-derived CDR1 and CDR2 are KGHSY and FQNENV. The CDR3 is CASSQPRGSGRANEQFF. The DNA for the CDR3 is TGTGCCAGCAGCCAACCACGGGGTAGCGGGAGGGCCAATGAGCAGTTCTTC.

The chain's CDR3 is CAWSVPTTGATNEKLFF. The CDR3 DNA sequence: TGTGCCTGGAGTGTACCGACTACTGGTGCAACTAATGAAAAACTGTTTTTT. This chain joins TRBV30 and TRBJ1-4, with D uncertain. Germline CDR1 and CDR2: GTSNPN and SVGIG (reference sequence). V was clipped by 0 bases and J by 0 bases, with 14 bases between them. This CDR3 comprises 17 residues.

CDR3 region: CASSDATPQGGTKNIQYF. For the CDR3, the DNA is TGTGCCAGCAGTGACGCCACCCCCCAGGGAGGCACCAAAAACATTCAGTACTTC. V usage is TRBV25-1 and J usage is TRBJ2-4; the D gene is possibly TRBD2 (6 bases). The V gene's germline CDR1 is MGHDK and CDR2 SYGVNS. This CDR3 has 18 amino acids. Trimming left V 3 bases short and J 2 bases short, with 20 bases between.

The CDR3 DNA is TGTGCCAGCAGCTCGGGACTAGCGGGAGCCACAGATACGCAGTATTTT. The encoded protein is CASSSGLAGATDTQYF. The gene calls are TRBV7-9 and TRBJ2-3; 14 bases agree with TRBD2. CDR3 size: 16 residues. Per the germline V gene, CDR1 is SEHNR and CDR2 is FQNEAQ (reference sequence). The ends lost 4 bases at V and 2 bases at J; junction bases unmatched: 2.

The rearrangement joins TRBV5-1 to TRBJ2-1; 12 positions agree with TRBD1. V lost 1 base, J lost 7 bases, and 6 bases stayed unmatched. CDR3 length: 16 amino acids. CDR1 and CDR2 from the germline V gene are SGHRS and YFSETQ. The CDR3 DNA reads as TGCGCCAGCAGCTTGCGCGGGACAGGGGGCGCGAATGAGCAGTTCTTC. Its translation: CASSLRGTGGANEQFF.

The J gene is TRBJ2-7, the V gene TRBV7-6; TRBD2 matches at 15 bases. Germline lookup yields CDR1 SGHVS and CDR2 FNYEAQ. Trimming at V came to 1 base and at J to 3 bases, leaving 1 base not matched to a gene. This CDR3 region has 16 residues. Written as DNA, the CDR3 is TGTGCCAGCAGCTTAGGGACTAGCGGGGGGGTCTACGAGCAGTACTTC. It encodes CASSLGTSGGVYEQYF.

The genes are TRBV7-8 and TRBJ2-1, with D maybe TRBD2 (7 bases). This CDR3 has 18 amino acids. The germline V gene has CDR1 SGHVS and CDR2 FQNEAQ. Between the trimmed V and J ends, which lost 5 bases and 7 bases, there was a span of 27 bases. The CDR3 region has the DNA TGTGCCAGCAGCCCCCGGGGGAGGGGGGAAGTTAGTTCGAATGAGCAGTTCTTC. Translation: CASSPRGRGEVSSNEQFF. The variable domain in full, completed from reference TRBV7-8 and TRBJ2-1, reads GAGVSQSPRYKVAKRGQDVALRCDPISGHVSLFWYQQALGQGPEFLTYFQNEAQLDKSGLPSDRFFAERPEGSVSTLKIQRTQQEDSAVYLCASSPRGRGEVSSNEQFFGPGTRLTVL.

In its sample, this clone was seen a few times. The V and J genes are TRBV6-5 and TRBJ1-1; 7 bases line up with TRBD1. The V gene's germline CDR1 is MNHEY and CDR2 SVGAGI. J was trimmed by 5 bases and V by 5 bases; bases with no gene match: 8. The length of the CDR3 is 14 residues. Written as DNA, the CDR3 is TGTGCCAGCAGTGATTGGACAGGTCGTACTGAAGCTTTCTTT. Its protein product is CASSDWTGRTEAFF.

This clone was seen only once. The rearrangement links TRBV23-1 to TRBJ2-7; 9 bases are a match to TRBD1. TRBV23-1 is treated as an ORF (open reading frame) with a function not yet certain. V shed 2 bases and J 3 bases; nucleotides not matched to a gene: 11. The CDR3 extends over 17 amino acids. The DNA for the CDR3 is TGCGCCAGCAGTCAAAGGGACTCCGGGACAGGGAACTACGAGCAGTACTTC. This encodes CASSQRDSGTGNYEQYF.

The chain couples TRBV19 to TRBJ1-3; D may be TRBD1 (6 bases). Germline V gene sequence: CDR1 LNHDA, CDR2 SQIVND (reference sequence). The CDR3 loop spans 15 amino acids. Trimming removed 5 bases from V and 0 bases from J, with 11 bases in between. In DNA form, the CDR3 reads TGTGCCAGTAGTTCCGGACAGAACTCTGGAAACACCATATATTTT. This sequence encodes CASSSGQNSGNTIYF.

V and J are TRBV28 and TRBJ2-3, with D perhaps matching TRBD2 (7 bases). The CDR3 is made up of 13 amino acids. Trimming pared 6 bases from V and 10 bases from J, leaving 17 bases between. In germline, CDR1 is MDHEN, CDR2 SYDVKM. In DNA form, the CDR3 reads TGTGCCAGCAGCTCATGGCGGGGGCCGGCGCAGTATTTT. It translates to CASSSWRGPAQYF.

This chain links TRBV5-1 with TRBJ2-7, with D unresolved. From germline, CDR1 is SGHRS and CDR2 YFSETQ. This CDR3 is built from 16 residues. V was trimmed by 1 base and J by 3 bases, leaving 17 bases between them. DNA for the CDR3: TGCGCCAGCAGCTTGTCAGGAGCCCCTTGGAACTACGAGCAGTACTTC. Translating it yields CASSLSGAPWNYEQYF.

The genes are TRBV9 and TRBJ1-2, with D maybe TRBD1 (5 bases). Per the germline V gene, CDR1 is SGDLS and CDR2 is YYNGEE. This CDR3 spans 14 amino acids. The V and J ends lost 3 bases and 2 bases respectively, with 11 bases between them. The CDR3 spells CASSAGRKNYGYTF. CDR3 in DNA: TGTGCCAGCAGCGCGGGACGGAAGAACTATGGCTACACCTTC.

This clone occurred a few times. The rearrangement uses TRBV19 and TRBJ1-1; 10 nucleotides align to TRBD1. Trimming cost V 5 bases and J 7 bases; bases outside gene matches: 7. The CDR3 extends over 14 amino acids. The V gene's germline CDR1 is LNHDA and CDR2 SQIVND (reference sequence). The CDR3 sequence: CASSFRDRGHEAFF. CDR3 in DNA: TGTGCCAGTAGTTTCCGGGACAGGGGACATGAAGCTTTCTTT.

The CDR3: CASLTGRYGYTF. CDR3 sequence (DNA): TGTGCCAGCTTGACAGGGCGGTATGGCTACACCTTC. V usage is TRBV11-3 and J usage is TRBJ1-2; 7 bases are a match to TRBD1. From germline, CDR1 is SGHNT and CDR2 YENEEA. CDR3 length: 12 amino acids. V shed 8 bases and J 5 bases; nucleotides not matched to a gene: 5.

J is TRBJ2-7 and V is TRBV18, with TRBD2 matching 7 bases. With 3 bases clipped from V and 2 bases from J, the junction kept 4 bases outside the gene matches. The CDR3 sequence is 14 residues long. Germline V lookup: CDR1 KGHSH, CDR2 LQKENI. For the CDR3, the DNA is TGTGCCAGCTCACCTCGGGGGGAAGCCTACGAGCAGTACTTC. This translates into CASSPRGEAYEQYF.

This clone was recorded only once. At one boundary the junction diverges from the germline segment, which might be a read error. J is TRBJ2-1 and V is TRBV10-3, with 13 bases aligning to TRBD2. The CDR3 runs to 14 residues. The germline V gene encodes CDR1 ENHRY and CDR2 SYGVKD. CDR3 nucleotide sequence: TGTGCCATCACCTACGAAGGACTAGCGGGAGTTTTGGTCTTC. The encoded protein is CAITYEGLAGVLVF.

Turning to this clone: This CDR3 is also generated by other DNA sequences in the sample. V and J are TRBV19 and TRBJ2-3; 11 bases map to TRBD2. The CDR3 spans 17 residues. Germline trimming cut 4 bases from V and 0 bases from J; bases unmatched to any gene: 6. Germline V gene lookup returns CDR1 LNHDA and CDR2 SQIVND (reference sequence). The CDR3: CASSTPGLAASTDTQYF. DNA for the CDR3: TGTGCCAGTAGTACCCCGGGACTAGCGGCTAGCACAGATACGCAGTATTTT. Together with reference TRBV19 and TRBJ2-3, the CDR3 gives the full variable domain: DGGITQSPKYLFRKEGQNVTLSCEQNLNHDAMYWYRQDPGQGLRLIYYSQIVNDFQKGDIAEGYSVSREKKESFPLTVTSAQKNPTAFYLCASSTPGLAASTDTQYFGPGTRLTVL.

This sequence joins TRBV9 and TRBJ2-7, with 9 bases lining up with TRBD2. The CDR3 contains 15 residues. Germline V gene lookup returns CDR1 SGDLS and CDR2 YYNGEE. The V and J ends lost 2 bases and 2 bases, in that order; junction bases with no gene match: 5. The CDR3 DNA is TGTGCCAGCAGCGTCCGTAGCGGGAGCCCCTACGAGCAGTACTTC. This gives the protein CASSVRSGSPYEQYF.

CDR3 nucleotide sequence: TGTGCCAGCAGCTTATCCCGTCTGAACACTGAAGCTTTCTTT. As protein: CASSLSRLNTEAFF. The V call is TRBV7-9, the J call TRBJ1-1; D not resolved. Trimming cost V 2 bases and J 0 bases, with 7 bases left between them. Germline loops: CDR1 SEHNR, CDR2 FQNEAQ (reference sequence). The CDR3 spans 14 residues.

The V and J genes are TRBV20-1 and TRBJ1-2; no clear D. V was trimmed by 7 bases and J by 6 bases, leaving 6 bases between them. Per germline, CDR1 DFQATT and CDR2 SNEGSKA (reference sequence). The CDR3 extends over 9 amino acids. This chain's CDR3 is CSDSNGYTF. CDR3 nucleotide sequence: TGCAGTGACAGTAATGGCTACACCTTC.

The V call is TRBV5-1, the J call TRBJ2-5; 8 positions match TRBD2. This CDR3 is 16 amino acids long. Germline V gene data show CDR1 as SGHRS and CDR2 as YFSETQ. Unmatched junction bases numbered 13, after V lost 3 bases and J lost 6 bases. CDR3 sequence reads: CASSSGLSGSLKTQYF. In DNA form, the CDR3 reads TGCGCCAGCAGCTCCGGACTAAGCGGGAGCCTGAAGACCCAGTACTTC.

The rearrangement uses TRBV5-1 and TRBJ2-7, with D possibly called TRBD1 or TRBD2 (6 bases each). The V gene's germline CDR1 is SGHRS and CDR2 YFSETQ. The CDR3 spans 15 residues. The V gene lost 0 bases and the J gene lost 7 bases, with 17 bases spanning the gap. The CDR3 sequence is CASSLGVWGAVEQYF. The CDR3 DNA sequence: TGCGCCAGCAGCTTGGGGGTATGGGGGGCGGTGGAGCAGTACTTC. Supplemented by reference TRBV5-1 and TRBJ2-7, the full variable domain reads KAGVTQTPRYLIKTRGQQVTLSCSPISGHRSVSWYQQTPGQGLQFLFEYFSETQRNKGNFPGRFSGRQFSNSRSEMNVSTLELGDSALYLCASSLGVWGAVEQYFGPGTRLTVT.

In its sample, this clone was seen a few times. The chain carries TRBV19 and TRBJ1-5; the D is unclear. The ends were cut back, 7 bases at V and 6 bases at J, with 16 bases in the middle. CDR3 length: 14 amino acids. From germline, CDR1 is LNHDA and CDR2 SQIVND (reference sequence). The CDR3 is CASKHTPVGQPQHF. CDR3 nucleotide sequence: TGTGCCAGTAAACACACGCCGGTGGGTCAGCCCCAGCATTTT.

V is TRBV18 and J is TRBJ1-3; 7 nucleotides match TRBD1. Germline CDR1 KGHSH, CDR2 LQKENI. J gave up 0 bases and V 4 bases, and 3 bases lay outside the gene matches. This CDR3 spans 15 amino acids. The CDR3 nucleotides are TGTGCCAGCTCACTCGGGACAGACTCTGGAAACACCATATATTTT. Translating it yields CASSLGTDSGNTIYF.

CDR3 bases: TGTGCCAGCGGCGGAGGACTAGCTGGGGAGACCCAGTACTTC. As protein: CASGGGLAGETQYF. The chain uses TRBV6-1 and TRBJ2-5; TRBD2 agrees at 8 bases. This CDR3 contains 14 residues. Germline V gene lookup returns CDR1 MNHNS and CDR2 SASEGT. V lost 8 bases to trimming and J lost 5 bases; unmatched junction nucleotides: 10.

This clone appeared a single time. This chain links TRBV5-6 with TRBJ2-2; D is unresolved. Trimming removed 1 base from V and 3 bases from J, with 13 bases in between. The CDR3 runs to 16 residues. Germline V gives CDR1 SGHDT, CDR2 YYEEEE. CDR3 in DNA: TGTGCCAGCAGCTTGAGGGTACCGAAGTACACCGGGGAGCTGTTTTTT. Its protein is CASSLRVPKYTGELFF.

V is TRBV7-7 and J is TRBJ1-3; D ambiguous. Germline V CDR1 and CDR2: SSHAT, FNYEAQ (reference sequence). The CDR3 sequence is 16 residues long. Deletions cut 5 bases from V and 4 bases from J, with 18 bases between. This chain's CDR3 is CASSTGPPSGGNTIYF. The CDR3 DNA reads as TGTGCCAGCAGCACCGGGCCGCCTTCGGGGGGAAACACCATATATTTT. Looking up the rest from reference TRBV7-7 and TRBJ1-3 gives the full variable domain: GAGVSQSPRYKVTKRGQDVTLRCDPISSHATLYWYQQALGQGPEFLTYFNYEAQPDKSGLPSDRFSAERPEGSISTLTIQRTEQRDSAMYRCASSTGPPSGGNTIYFGEGSWLTVV.

The chain combines TRBV2 with TRBJ2-3; the D gene is possibly TRBD1 (6 bases). The CDR3 runs 17 residues. Germline V gene sequence: CDR1 SNHLY, CDR2 FYNNEI. V lost 7 bases and J 0 bases, leaving 20 bases between the germline ends. CDR3 DNA sequence: TGTGCCAGCAACAGCTGGGGGCAGGCCAGTAGCACAGATACGCAGTATTTT. Amino acids: CASNSWGQASSTDTQYF.

The chain combines TRBV19 with TRBJ1-5; 8 nucleotides line up with TRBD1. V shed 7 bases, J shed 1 base, and the junction held 6 bases outside the gene matches. The CDR3 is 15 residues long. Germline values: CDR1 LNHDA, CDR2 SQIVND (reference sequence). The CDR3: CASMENRGSNQPQHF. The CDR3 nucleotides are TGTGCCAGTATGGAGAACAGGGGGAGCAATCAGCCCCAGCATTTT. The whole variable domain, remainder taken from reference TRBV19 and TRBJ1-5, is DGGITQSPKYLFRKEGQNVTLSCEQNLNHDAMYWYRQDPGQGLRLIYYSQIVNDFQKGDIAEGYSVSREKKESFPLTVTSAQKNPTAFYLCASMENRGSNQPQHFGDGTRLSIL.

The V and J genes are TRBV10-3 and TRBJ1-1; D may be TRBD1 (5 bases). The CDR3 has 14 residues. The germline V and J ends were trimmed by 2 bases and 3 bases, with 10 bases remaining between them. Per the germline V gene, CDR1 is ENHRY and CDR2 is SYGVKD. This chain's CDR3 is CAISEIRADTEAFF. The CDR3 nucleotides read TGTGCCATCAGTGAGATCAGGGCGGACACTGAAGCTTTCTTT.